Listed below are T cell receptor beta chains from one sample, sequenced in a study of blood T cells in healthy people across ages. TCRdb re-called the 5' RACE reads through MiXCR, storing one row per CDR3 protein. This table has roughly 700,000 distinct CDR3 sequences, roughly 25% appearing once. The data were also submitted as part of a second study, on T cells of mothers and their children.

Specimen: blood. The source is a boy between 10 and 17 years old in good health. Both conserved end residues are part of each CDR3. Each record gives: clone size, D gene, J gene, V gene, CDR3 DNA, CDR3 protein. A D gene is named only where the DNA matches it firmly. Only part of the rows carry a size: once, few, many, or a class if the clone is expanded.

>few|NA|TRBJ2-1|TRBV27
TGTGCCAGCAGCTCCCAGTGGGGTGAGCAGTTCTTC
CASSSQWGEQFF
>few|NA|TRBJ2-7|TRBV9
TGTGCCAGCAGCGTAGGGGGGGAAGGGTACGAGCAGTACTTC
CASSVGGEGYEQYF
>few|NA|TRBJ1-1|TRBV13
TGTGCCAGCAGCTTAAGATCGGGCACTGAAGCCTTCTTT
CASSLRSGTEAFF
>few|NA|TRBJ1-5|TRBV18
TGTGCCAGCTCACCCGGACAGAACAATCAGCCCCAGCATTTT
CASSPGQNNQPQHF
>few|TRBD2|TRBJ2-1|TRBV12-3/TRBV12-4
TGTGCCAGCCGGGGACTAGCGGTCTACAATGAGCAGTTCTTC
CASRGLAVYNEQFF
>NA|NA|TRBJ2-1|TRBV28
TGTGCCAGCAGTCCTCCCCGGCAGAGTTACTTATTC
CASSPPRQSYLF
>few|NA|TRBJ1-6|TRBV7-6
TGTGCCAGCAGCTCCGAGGAGAGCTCCTATAATTCACCCCTCCACTTT
CASSSEESSYNSPLHF
>few|TRBD2|TRBJ2-5|TRBV11-2
TGTGCCAGCAGCTTACGGGGAGCGGGGGAACAAGAGACCCAGTACTTC
CASSLRGAGEQETQYF
>few|NA|TRBJ2-1|TRBV27
TGTGCCAGATCCGGTGAGCAGTTCTTC
CARSGEQFF
>NA|NA|TRBJ2-5|TRBV5-1
TGCGCCAGCAGCTTGGCCCTGTCAGGGGCCTCCGGGGAGACCCAGTACTTC
CASSLALSGASGETQYF
>few|TRBD2|TRBJ2-1|TRBV7-9
TGTGCCAGCAGCTTAGCGGGAGGGCCGGTCCACGATGAGCAGTTCTTC
CASSLAGGPVHDEQFF
>NA|NA|TRBJ2-1|TRBV7-9
TGTGCCAGCAGCTGGTGGACAGGACTAATCAATGAGCAGTTCTTC
CASSWWTGLINEQFF
>few|TRBD2|TRBJ2-1|TRBV7-9
TGTGCCAGCAGCTTAGATGCTAGCGGCAATGAGCAGTTCTTC
CASSLDASGNEQFF
>NA|NA|TRBJ1-1|TRBV4-2
TGTGCCAGCAGCCAAGTGGGTCTAACGGGGGCTGAAGCTTTCTTT
CASSQVGLTGAEAFF
>NA|TRBD2|TRBJ2-7|TRBV20-1
TGCAGTGCTAGAGTCGCGGGGGGCACGAGCTCCTACGAGCAGTACTTC
CSARVAGGTSSYEQYF
>few|TRBD2|TRBJ2-7|TRBV14
TGTGCCAGCAGCCGGCGGGGGTCCGCTCCCTACGAGCAGTACTTC
CASSRRGSAPYEQYF
>few|NA|TRBJ2-1|TRBV9
TGTGCCAGCAGCGTAGCTACGGGGCTGGGGGTAAATGAGCAGTTCTTC
CASSVATGLGVNEQFF
>few|NA|TRBJ2-3|TRBV7-2
TGTGCCAGCAGCCTAGGGACATTTAGCGACCCAGATACGCAGTATTTT
CASSLGTFSDPDTQYF
>NA|NA|TRBJ2-3|TRBV11-3
TGTGCCAGCAGCTTAGATCTGGAAGATACGCAGTATTTT
CASSLDLEDTQYF
>NA|NA|TRBJ2-5|TRBV29-1
TGCAGCGCCGAAGGTGGGCAAGAGACCCAGTACTTC
CSAEGGQETQYF
>few|NA|TRBJ2-1|TRBV15
TGTGCCACCAGCAGCCGATACAATGAGCAGTTCTTC
CATSSRYNEQFF
>few|NA|TRBJ1-4|TRBV12-3/TRBV12-4
TGTGCCACCAGGCCTGCGAGGGGCGGGAATGAAAAACTGTTTTTT
CATRPARGGNEKLFF
>once|TRBD1|TRBJ2-1|TRBV12-3/TRBV12-4
TGCGCCAGCAGTTCTCCGGACAGGGATGGTAATGAGCAGTTCTTC
CASSSPDRDGNEQFF
>NA|NA|TRBJ1-5|TRBV7-8
TGTGCCAGCAGCTTACGGGCGGTCAATCAGCCCCAGCATTTT
CASSLRAVNQPQHF
>few|TRBD2|TRBJ2-5|TRBV7-2
TGTGCCAGCAGCCCACGACTAGCGGGGGGGCCTAATGGAGAGACCCAGTACTTC
CASSPRLAGGPNGETQYF
>NA|NA|TRBJ2-7|TRBV29-1
TGCAGCGTTTCGGGGGAAGTCGAGCAGTACTTC
CSVSGEVEQYF
>few|TRBD2|TRBJ2-3|TRBV7-2
TGTGCCAGCAACAGCGGGGGAAAAGATACGCAGTATTTT
CASNSGGKDTQYF
>NA|NA|TRBJ1-4|TRBV7-9
TGTGCCAGCAGCCTCTACAGACAGCCAACTAATGAAAAACTGTTTTTT
CASSLYRQPTNEKLFF
>NA|TRBD2|TRBJ2-3|TRBV13
TGTGCCAGCAGCCCCCCCGAGCGGGAGGGCCCAGATACGCAGTATTTT
CASSPPEREGPDTQYF
>few|NA|TRBJ2-1|TRBV20-1
TGCAGTGCTAGGGCTACGAATGAGCAGTTCTTC
CSARATNEQFF
>few|TRBD1|TRBJ2-4|TRBV4-3
TGCGCCAGCAGCCGAGACAGGGGGCTCATTCAGTACTTC
CASSRDRGLIQYF
>once|NA|TRBJ1-2|TRBV7-9
TGTGCCAGCAGCTCCATGGCGGGGGCCTATGGCTACACCTTC
CASSSMAGAYGYTF
>NA|NA|TRBJ1-1|TRBV5-1
TGCGCCAGCGGTGAGGTCCCGAACACTGAAGCTTTCTTT
CASGEVPNTEAFF
>NA|TRBD2|TRBJ2-1|TRBV6-1
TGTGCCAGCAGAGCTAGCGGGAGGGGGTACAATGAGCAGTTCTTC
CASRASGRGYNEQFF
>NA|NA|TRBJ2-3|TRBV12-3/TRBV12-4
TGTGCCAGCAGTTCAGTCGGTTTAGGGGATTTTTACACAGATACGCAGTATTTT
CASSSVGLGDFYTDTQYF
>NA|NA|TRBJ2-7|TRBV4-2
TGTGCCAGCAGCCAAACGATTTCGGGGCGCGGCGACTCCTACGAGCAGTACTTC
CASSQTISGRGDSYEQYF
>many|NA|TRBJ2-2|TRBV12-3/TRBV12-4
TGTGCCAGCACCCAAAACACCGGGGAGCTGTTTTTT
CASTQNTGELFF
>few|NA|TRBJ1-2|TRBV12-3/TRBV12-4
TGTGCCAGCAGCCCTAGCATCCCAAACTATGGCTACACCTTC
CASSPSIPNYGYTF
>few|NA|TRBJ2-5|TRBV12-3/TRBV12-4
TGTGCCAGCAGTCGTCTAGTGGTCTACGAGCAGCACTTC
CASSRLVVYEQHF
>NA|NA|TRBJ1-4|TRBV12-3/TRBV12-4
TGTGCCAGCAGTTCCCCTCTGACGACGTTTAATGAAAAACTGTTTTTT
CASSSPLTTFNEKLFF
>few|TRBD1|TRBJ1-2|TRBV9
TGTGCCAGCAGCGCAAACCGGGACAGTTACTATGGCTACACCTTC
CASSANRDSYYGYTF
>NA|NA|TRBJ2-3|TRBV7-3
TGTGCCAGCAGCTTAGAGCGGAGCACAGATACGCAGTATTTT
CASSLERSTDTQYF
>few|TRBD2|TRBJ2-3|TRBV20-1
TGCAGTGCTGGCAGCGGGAGGGTCTTGACGACGCAGTATTTT
CSAGSGRVLTTQYF
>few|NA|TRBJ2-1|TRBV7-9
TGTGCCAGCAGCCCCCTAACATCCGATAAGCAGTTCTTC
CASSPLTSDKQFF
>few|TRBD2|TRBJ2-4|TRBV11-2
TGTGCCAGCAGCTTTTCGTCTAGCGGGTATCAGTACTTC
CASSFSSSGYQYF
>few|NA|TRBJ2-7|TRBV27
TGTGCCAGCAGCAAGTTCAATGAGGGACAAGAGCAGTACTTC
CASSKFNEGQEQYF
>NA|NA|TRBJ2-1|TRBV14
TGTGCCAGCAGCCATTTTACCAGCGCCGAGCAGTTCTTC
CASSHFTSAEQFF
>few|TRBD1|TRBJ2-5|TRBV6-6
TGTGCCAGCACCTTGGGAAGGACAGGGCGGGAGACCCAGTACTTC
CASTLGRTGRETQYF
>NA|NA|TRBJ2-7|TRBV11-2
TGTGCCAGCAGACCCGGGCCGTTGTTCTCCGAGCAGTACTTC
CASRPGPLFSEQYF
>NA|NA|TRBJ2-7|TRBV6-2/TRBV6-3
TGTGCCAGCAGTTACGGACGGAGCTCCTACGAGCAGTACTTC
CASSYGRSSYEQYF
>many|NA|TRBJ1-3|TRBV7-2
TGTGCCAGCAGCTTAGATTTTGGAAACACCATATATTTT
CASSLDFGNTIYF
>NA|TRBD1|TRBJ2-7|TRBV18
TGTGCCAGCTCAACAAGCGGACAGGGTTCCGTCTACGAGCAGTACTTC
CASSTSGQGSVYEQYF
>NA|NA|TRBJ1-5|TRBV21-1
TGTGCCAGCAGCCAAGAACAGTCCGGGATCCAGCCCCAGCATTTT
CASSQEQSGIQPQHF
>few|TRBD1|TRBJ2-2|TRBV29-1
TGCAGCGTTGTGGCAGGGGGTGCCGGGGAGCTGTTTTTT
CSVVAGGAGELFF
>NA|TRBD2|TRBJ2-7|TRBV5-1
TGCGCCAGCAGTCCTAGCGGGGTACCCTACGAGCAGTACTTC
CASSPSGVPYEQYF